These 3 T cell receptor beta chains originate from one sample sequenced in a study of T-cell reconstitution after alpha-beta-depleted transplantation in children. Preparation of the TCRbeta library was carried out with unique molecular identifiers. TCRdb passed the PCR reads through MiXCR, listing each CDR3 protein once. The data hold around 100,000 distinct CDR3 sequences, with about 7.5% observed a single time. The material was PBMCs, obtained before TCRalphabeta/CD19-depleted stem cell transplant. The receptors were gathered from a boy between 2 and 15 years old with acute lymphoblastic leukemia, due to receive a stem cell transplant.

This clonotype was seen many times. CDR3 sequence (DNA): TGTGCCAGCAGCCAAGCAGACGGGACTAGCGTCGAGACCCAGTACTTC. This gives the protein CASSQADGTSVETQYF. The chain combines TRBV3-1 with TRBJ2-5, with TRBD2 matching over 10 bases. V trimming: 1 base; J trimming: 5 bases; junction bases outside the gene matches: 7. The CDR3 covers 16 residues. CDR1 LGHDT and CDR2 YNNKEL come from the germline V gene (reference sequence).

This clonotype was observed many times. This chain uses TRBV4-2 with TRBJ1-1, with D possibly being TRBD1 (6 bases). V was trimmed by 4 bases and J by 4 bases, leaving 10 bases between them. CDR1 and CDR2 (germline): LGHNA, YNFKEQ. The CDR3 contains 13 residues. The CDR3: CASSLTGPTEAFF. The CDR3 nucleotides are TGTGCCAGCAGCCTAACAGGGCCCACTGAAGCTTTCTTT.

This clonotype was seen repeatedly, ten times or more. This chain connects TRBV20-1 to TRBJ2-7; 8 bases line up with TRBD2. This CDR3 comprises 15 residues. The V and J ends lost 3 bases and 5 bases, in that order; junction bases with no gene match: 12. From germline, CDR1 is DFQATT and CDR2 SNEGSKA (reference sequence). The CDR3 here is CSARSGGGGRHEQYF. As DNA, the CDR3 is TGCAGTGCTAGGTCTGGGGGCGGGGGGCGGCACGAGCAGTACTTC.